These 25 T cell receptor beta chains share one sample of origin, sequenced in a study of cytomegalovirus exposure and HLA in healthy donors. Researchers ran the PCR with 60 Vbeta and 13 Jbeta primers. Libraries were prepared by immunoSEQ multiplex PCR; TCRdb keeps only in-frame clonotypes and omits some of them. The table lists some 170,000 clones, 80% to 90% of them singletons. What was sequenced was PBMCs. Every receptor here comes from a woman in her 30s in good health and CMV-seropositive.

The V call is TRBV6-5, the J call TRBJ2-5, with 9 bases fitting TRBD2. J gave up 5 bases and V 4 bases, and 11 bases lay outside the gene matches. CDR3 length equals 16 residues. Germline V lookup: CDR1 MNHEY, CDR2 SVGAGI. CDR3 protein: CASSCPGRGGGETQYF. CDR3 sequence (DNA): TGTGCCAGCAGTTGCCCGGGGCGGGGGGGTGGTGAGACCCAGTACTTC.

This chain links TRBV9 with TRBJ2-1, with TRBD2 identical over 7 bases. Germline lookup yields CDR1 SGDLS and CDR2 YYNGEE. V trimming: 2 bases; J trimming: 7 bases; junction bases outside the gene matches: 12. This CDR3 region has 16 residues. The CDR3 is CASSVGGRGRVNEQFF. In nucleotides, the CDR3 is TGTGCCAGCAGCGTTGGGGGGAGGGGCCGGGTGAATGAGCAGTTCTTC.

The rearrangement links TRBV10-3 to TRBJ2-3; TRBD2 agrees at 11 bases. Trimming cost V 4 bases and J 5 bases; bases outside gene matches: 5. The CDR3 sequence is 15 residues long. Germline-derived CDR1 and CDR2 are ENHRY and SYGVKD. The CDR3 DNA follows: TGTGCCATCAGTGCCCCTAGCGGGAGGAGAGATACGCAGTATTTT. It codes for CAISAPSGRRDTQYF.

The genes are TRBV14 and TRBJ1-2, with 7 positions matching TRBD1. V shed 1 base and J 5 bases; nucleotides not matched to a gene: 4. CDR3 length equals 14 residues. The germline V gene encodes CDR1 SGHDN and CDR2 FVKESK. CDR3 sequence (DNA): TGTGCCAGCAGCCAAGTCCCAGGGGGTTATGGCTACACCTTC. It translates to CASSQVPGGYGYTF.

V and J are TRBV6-4 and TRBJ1-4, with D possibly TRBD1 on 5 matching bases. Germline CDR1 MRHNA, CDR2 SNTAGT. Trimming shortened V by 3 bases and J by 7 bases, and 15 bases separated the two germline ends. The CDR3 sequence is 15 residues long. The CDR3 coding sequence is TGTGCCAGCAGTGAGACCGGGGGGGGAAGTGAAAAACTGTTTTTT. This encodes CASSETGGGSEKLFF.

The chain links TRBV28 to TRBJ1-1; D is ambiguous. V was pared by 2 bases and J by 2 bases, with 21 bases between. The CDR3 consists of 18 residues. The germline gives CDR1 MDHEN, CDR2 SYDVKM. The CDR3 region has the DNA TGTGCCAGCAGTTTAGATCCCCGGCCGGTACGGGGAAACACTGAAGCTTTCTTT. It translates to CASSLDPRPVRGNTEAFF.

This clone appeared a few times. This sample includes further DNA sequences coding for the same CDR3. The chain is built from TRBV5-6 and TRBJ2-2, with TRBD2 matching over 7 bases. The length of the CDR3 is 16 residues. V lost 5 bases and J lost 0; bases outside the gene matches: 7. Germline lookup yields CDR1 SGHDT and CDR2 YYEEEE. The CDR3: CASSRLAGANTGELFF. The CDR3 bases are TGTGCCAGCAGTCGACTAGCTGGGGCGAACACCGGGGAGCTGTTTTTT.

This chain links TRBV19 with TRBJ1-5, with D perhaps matching TRBD1 (6 bases). The V gene's germline CDR1 is LNHDA and CDR2 SQIVND (reference sequence). The V gene lost 5 bases and the J gene lost 4 bases, with 27 bases spanning the gap. CDR3 size: 19 residues. The CDR3 protein is CASSPRAPRGRLTNQPQHF. Here the CDR3 DNA reads TGTGCCAGTAGTCCCCGGGCCCCCAGGGGACGCCTAACAAATCAGCCCCAGCATTTT.

Comments on this clone: At one of its ends the junction is not consistent with the germline gene, which may arise from a read error. This chain connects TRBV27 to TRBJ1-1; no definite D call. Germline V lookup: CDR1 MNHEY, CDR2 SMNVEV (reference sequence). The CDR3 covers 13 residues. The DNA for the CDR3 is TGTGCCAGCAGTGTCAACTTGAAAACTGAAGCTTTCTTT. This encodes CASSVNLKTEAFF.

The genes are TRBV7-9 and TRBJ1-5; D not resolved. The V end lost 1 base, the J end lost 7 bases, and 8 bases lay between the germline ends. Germline V lookup: CDR1 SEHNR, CDR2 FQNEAQ (reference sequence). CDR3 length equals 13 residues. As DNA, the CDR3 is TGTGCCAGCAGCTTAGGGGCAGCACAGCCCCAGCATTTT. Translating it yields CASSLGAAQPQHF.

The rearrangement uses TRBV6-6 and TRBJ2-5; the D gene is possibly TRBD1 (6 bases). The CDR3 runs to 14 residues. The germline V gene has CDR1 MNHNY and CDR2 SVGAGI (reference sequence). V lost 2 bases, J lost 4 bases, and 11 bases lay in between. This chain's CDR3 is CASSYDTGRETQYF. CDR3 nucleotide sequence: TGTGCCAGCAGTTACGACACAGGGAGAGAGACCCAGTACTTC.

The rearrangement links TRBV5-4 to TRBJ1-2, with no clear D. V was clipped by 3 bases and J by 5 bases, with 11 bases between them. The CDR3 length is 13 residues. Germline V gene lookup returns CDR1 SGHNT and CDR2 YYREEE (reference sequence). The chain's CDR3 is CASSSRGPYGYTF. The CDR3 bases are TGTGCCAGCAGCTCCCGAGGGCCTTATGGCTACACCTTC.

The J gene is TRBJ1-2, the V gene TRBV6-5, with a tentative D call TRBD1 (6 bases). Trimming took off 6 bases at V and 4 bases at J, with 18 bases between the two ends. Germline CDR1 MNHEY, CDR2 SVGAGI. This CDR3 is built from 15 residues. The CDR3 nucleotides are TGTGCCAGCAGCGGACCCAGGGGCACCGCCTATGGCTACACCTTC. It yields the protein CASSGPRGTAYGYTF.

V usage is TRBV2 and J usage is TRBJ2-3, with D hard to call. CDR3 length equals 14 residues. Germline V lookup: CDR1 SNHLY, CDR2 FYNNEI. Trimming took off 7 bases at V and 2 bases at J, with 13 bases between the two ends. CDR3 sequence reads: CASKLDTNTDTQYF. The DNA for the CDR3 is TGTGCCAGCAAACTCGACACCAACACAGATACGCAGTATTTT.

This chain uses TRBV9 with TRBJ2-7; a possible D gene is TRBD1 (5 bases). Trimming shortened V by 0 bases and J by 3 bases, and 10 bases separated the two germline ends. The CDR3 has 14 residues. The germline gives CDR1 SGDLS, CDR2 YYNGEE. The CDR3, as DNA: TGTGCCAGCAGCGTAGGACAGTCCAACTACGAGCAGTACTTC. This translates into CASSVGQSNYEQYF.

On this clone itself: The sample carries other DNA sequences with the same CDR3. This sequence joins TRBV27 and TRBJ1-1, with D possibly TRBD1 on 5 matching bases. Germline CDR1 and CDR2: MNHEY and SMNVEV (reference sequence). V lost 2 bases to trimming and J lost 7 bases, with 17 bases between them. The CDR3 totals 15 residues. The CDR3 bases are TGTGCCAGCAGTTTAATTCCCGCGGGGGGGAATGAAGCTTTCTTT. It specifies CASSLIPAGGNEAFF.

V is TRBV18 and J is TRBJ1-5; D might be TRBD1 (6 bases). Germline CDR1 and CDR2: KGHSH and LQKENI. The CDR3 consists of 17 residues. Trimming took off 4 bases at V and 0 bases at J, with 16 bases between the two ends. CDR3 coding DNA: TGTGCCAGCTCACTAACTTCAGGGGAATATAGCAATCAGCCCCAGCATTTT. This translates into CASSLTSGEYSNQPQHF.

The J gene is TRBJ2-1, the V gene TRBV7-7, with 12 bases fitting TRBD2. This CDR3 comprises 15 residues. V lost 4 bases, J lost 7 bases, and 5 bases stayed unmatched. The germline CDR1 and CDR2 sequences are SSHAT and FNYEAQ (reference sequence). The CDR3 protein is CASSSSGGGGNEQFF. CDR3 nucleotide sequence: TGTGCCAGCAGCTCTAGCGGGGGGGGCGGAAATGAGCAGTTCTTC.

This chain joins TRBV7-3 and TRBJ2-1; D may be TRBD1 (8 bases). There are 15 residues in the CDR3. Germline assignment: CDR1 SGHTA and CDR2 FQGTGA. V was pared by 5 bases and J by 6 bases, with 17 bases between. This chain's CDR3 is CASSLGQGGVNEQFF. In nucleotides, the CDR3 is TGTGCCAGCAGCCTCGGACAGGGAGGGGTCAATGAGCAGTTCTTC.

The chain joins TRBV27 to TRBJ2-5, with 7 bases aligning to TRBD2. After removal of 5 bases from V and 5 bases from J, the junction contained 5 bases not matched to a gene. The CDR3 is made up of 13 amino acids. Germline CDR1 is MNHEY and CDR2 is SMNVEV (reference sequence). This CDR3 is CASSRGVRETQYF. CDR3 DNA: TGTGCCAGCAGTCGGGGGGTGCGGGAGACCCAGTACTTC.

The gene calls are TRBV20-1 and TRBJ2-7; the D is unclear. The V gene's germline CDR1 is DFQATT and CDR2 SNEGSKA (reference sequence). V dropped 3 bases and J dropped 7 bases, with 7 bases sitting between them. The CDR3 length is 10 residues. The CDR3 is CSASTREQYF. DNA for the CDR3: TGCAGTGCTAGCACCCGGGAGCAGTACTTC.

The chain employs TRBV19 and TRBJ2-4, with a tentative D call TRBD2 (7 bases). The CDR3 is made up of 15 amino acids. CDR1 and CDR2 from the germline V gene are LNHDA and SQIVND (reference sequence). Trimming shortened V by 6 bases and J by 6 bases, and 18 bases separated the two germline ends. In DNA form, the CDR3 reads TGTGCCAGTAGGGGAAAAGGGGGGGGATTAAACATTCAGTACTTC. It is translated as CASRGKGGGLNIQYF. Full variable domain (remainder filled in from reference TRBV19 and TRBJ2-4): DGGITQSPKYLFRKEGQNVTLSCEQNLNHDAMYWYRQDPGQGLRLIYYSQIVNDFQKGDIAEGYSVSREKKESFPLTVTSAQKNPTAFYLCASRGKGGGLNIQYFGAGTRLSVL.

The chain employs TRBV11-1 and TRBJ1-3; 7 bases align to TRBD1. V lost 5 bases to trimming and J lost 2 bases; unmatched junction nucleotides: 3. Germline-derived CDR1 and CDR2 are SGHAT and FQDESV (reference sequence). This CDR3 comprises 14 residues. CDR3: CASSHGTAGNTIYF. CDR3 DNA: TGTGCCAGCAGCCACGGGACAGCTGGAAACACCATATATTTT.

The chain has TRBV6-4 and TRBJ1-4, with D maybe TRBD1 (6 bases). V lost 10 bases and J 4 bases, leaving 28 bases between the germline ends. The CDR3 loop spans 18 amino acids. CDR1 MRHNA and CDR2 SNTAGT come from the germline V gene. In DNA form, the CDR3 reads TGTGCCACCATGAACAGGGAACGAGAGAGGCCCCTTAATGAAAAACTGTTTTTT. Translation: CATMNRERERPLNEKLFF.

The chain is built from TRBV5-1 and TRBJ2-1; D might be TRBD2 (5 bases). Germline CDR1 is SGHRS and CDR2 is YFSETQ. This CDR3 is built from 14 residues. The V end was cut by 0 bases, the J end by 4 bases, with 8 bases between. In DNA form, the CDR3 reads TGCGCCAGCAGCTTGGGAGGGTTATACAATGAGCAGTTCTTC. Amino acid sequence: CASSLGGLYNEQFF.